This T cell receptor (beta chain) emerged from a study of cytomegalovirus exposure and HLA in healthy donors. Primers included in the PCR were 60 Vbeta and 13 Jbeta primers. The assay was immunoSEQ multiplex PCR, and TCRdb's table has in-frame clones only and misses some. Found here are 100,000 or so clones, approximately 72% of them singletons; the top ten hold 13% to 15%. This CDR3 has 15 amino acids. Germline CDR1 and CDR2: SGHRS and YFSETQ. Note on this clone: At one of its ends the junction is not consistent with the germline gene, which may arise from a read error.

V usage is TRBV5-1 and J usage is TRBJ2-1, with D perhaps matching TRBD2 (6 bases). The specimen was PBMCs. The source is a male donor in good health and CMV-seropositive. The CDR3 nucleotides are TGTGCCAGCAGCCCCGGAGGTAGCGGAAACAATGAGCAGTTCTTC. This encodes CASSPGGSGNNEQFF.